This is a list of T cell receptor beta chains from one sample in a study of response to subunit inactivated influenza vaccine. TCRdb ran MiXCR on the RT-PCR reads and lists one entry per CDR3 protein. The sample carries about 570,000 distinct CDR3 sequences, about an eighth recorded once. Source: PBMCs from blood, taken on the day of vaccination. These receptors came from a man in his fifties who received an inactivated influenza vaccine. CDR3s include the opening cysteine and the closing phenylalanine or tryptophan. The order of the fields is J gene, V gene, D gene, clone size, CDR3 DNA, CDR3 protein. D genes are given only for firm matches. Only part of the rows carry a size: once, few, many, or a class if the clone is expanded.

j_call: TRBJ2-2; v_call: TRBV24-1; d_call: TRBD1; clone_size: many; cdr3_nt: TGTGCCACCAGTGAACCCAGGGGGTCGACCGGGGAGCTGTTTTTT; cdr3_aa: CATSEPRGSTGELFF
j_call: TRBJ2-1; v_call: TRBV29-1; d_call: .; clone_size: few; cdr3_nt: TGCAGCGTTGAAAAGGGTCGCCGTGAATTGGAGTTCTTC; cdr3_aa: CSVEKGRRELEFF
j_call: TRBJ2-7; v_call: TRBV19; d_call: .; clone_size: few; cdr3_nt: TGTGCCAGTAGTATTCGAATGGGTGACGAGCAGTACTTC; cdr3_aa: CASSIRMGDEQYF
j_call: TRBJ2-5; v_call: TRBV5-5; d_call: .; clone_size: .; cdr3_nt: TGTGCCAGCCACTTCAGGGAGACCCAGTACTTC; cdr3_aa: CASHFRETQYF
j_call: TRBJ2-2; v_call: TRBV27; d_call: .; clone_size: many; cdr3_nt: TGTGCCAGCAGTTTTGGCCGGAACACCGGGGAGCTGTTTTTT; cdr3_aa: CASSFGRNTGELFF
j_call: TRBJ2-1; v_call: TRBV9; d_call: .; clone_size: few; cdr3_nt: TGTGCCAGCAGCGTAGCTACGACCTACAATGAGCAGTTCTTC; cdr3_aa: CASSVATTYNEQFF
j_call: TRBJ2-3; v_call: TRBV7-8; d_call: TRBD2; clone_size: many; cdr3_nt: TGTGCCAGCAGCTTAGGTCTAGCGGGAGTTTTTCTCCAGTATTTT; cdr3_aa: CASSLGLAGVFLQYF
j_call: TRBJ2-7; v_call: TRBV27; d_call: .; clone_size: once; cdr3_nt: TGTGCCAGCAGCTTTTCCAACAGTTACTACGAGCAGTACTTC; cdr3_aa: CASSFSNSYYEQYF
j_call: TRBJ2-7; v_call: TRBV13; d_call: TRBD1; clone_size: .; cdr3_nt: TGTGCCATGAGCTCCGGGACAGGGGCCTACGAGCAGTACTTC; cdr3_aa: CAMSSGTGAYEQYF
j_call: TRBJ2-4; v_call: TRBV7-9; d_call: TRBD1; clone_size: many; cdr3_nt: TGTGCCAGCAGCCAGGAGACAGGGATCATTCAGTACTTC; cdr3_aa: CASSQETGIIQYF
j_call: TRBJ2-2; v_call: TRBV2; d_call: .; clone_size: many; cdr3_nt: TGTGCCAGCAGAGAGGGCCCGGCCGGGGAGCTGTTTTTT; cdr3_aa: CASREGPAGELFF
j_call: TRBJ2-7; v_call: TRBV7-8; d_call: TRBD1; clone_size: few; cdr3_nt: TGTGCCAGCAGCTTAGCGTCTAGGAACAGGGGGCTTGAGCAGTACTTC; cdr3_aa: CASSLASRNRGLEQYF
j_call: TRBJ1-4; v_call: TRBV12-3/TRBV12-4; d_call: .; clone_size: .; cdr3_nt: TGTGCCAGCAGACCATCAGGGACAACTAATGAAAAACTGTTTTTT; cdr3_aa: CASRPSGTTNEKLFF
j_call: TRBJ2-6; v_call: TRBV5-1; d_call: .; clone_size: .; cdr3_nt: TGCGCCAGCAGCTTGGTCGCTGGAGCTGGGGCCAACGTCCTGACTTTC; cdr3_aa: CASSLVAGAGANVLTF
j_call: TRBJ2-3; v_call: TRBV5-5; d_call: .; clone_size: few; cdr3_nt: TGTGCCAGCAGCTTGGGGTCCACAGATACGCACTATTTT; cdr3_aa: CASSLGSTDTHYF
j_call: TRBJ2-2; v_call: TRBV29-1; d_call: .; clone_size: .; cdr3_nt: TGCAGCGTTGGACACTCGACCGAGGAGCTGTTTTTT; cdr3_aa: CSVGHSTEELFF
j_call: TRBJ2-3; v_call: TRBV10-3; d_call: TRBD2; clone_size: .; cdr3_nt: TGTGCCATCAGTGAGTCCCCAGCGGGGGGAGAATGGGCCACAGATACGCAGTATTTT; cdr3_aa: CAISESPAGGEWATDTQYF
j_call: TRBJ2-7; v_call: TRBV6-2/TRBV6-3; d_call: TRBD2; clone_size: .; cdr3_nt: TGTGCCAGCAGCACACTAGCGGGAGGGCCACACTTC; cdr3_aa: CASSTLAGGPHF
j_call: TRBJ2-3; v_call: TRBV7-8; d_call: .; clone_size: few; cdr3_nt: TGTGCCAGCAGCTCGGACCCAGGGAGGTCAGATACGCAGTATTTT; cdr3_aa: CASSSDPGRSDTQYF